This T cell receptor beta chain appears in the sequencing data of a study of neurological immune-mediated disorders. Trimming took off 0 bases at V and 1 base at J, with 10 bases between the two ends. Germline CDR1 and CDR2: SGHRS and YFSETQ. The length of the CDR3 is 15 residues. The study's findings and limits: None of the CDR3 amino acid sequences of expanded clones were shared across subjects, and this suggested private repertoires in all groups.

Healthy controls were blood bank volunteers in Maryland, USA. From 2 million PBMCs stored at -80 C, the unsorted libraries were generated. TCRdb used MiXCR to reprocess the 5' RACE reads, holding one entry per CDR3 protein. The sample holds around 47,000 distinct CDR3 sequences, roughly 13% seen once. Regarding this clonotype: Its matching antigen is unknown. A clone one base away is much larger, so this may be a read error.

The TCR was taken from a female donor in good health. Specimen: PBMCs. V usage is TRBV5-1 and J usage is TRBJ1-1; perhaps TRBD1 as D (5 bases). The CDR3 here is CASSLEGRGNTEAFF. CDR3 DNA sequence: TGCGCCAGCAGCTTGGAGGGACGGGGGAACACTGAAGCTTTCTTT.